The clone carrying this T cell receptor beta chain was detected many times. V lost 2 bases, J lost 3 bases, and 11 bases lay in between. This CDR3 has 13 residues. CDR1 is SQVTM, CDR2 ANQGSEA, per germline. TCRdb ran MiXCR on the 5' RACE reads and lists one entry per CDR3 protein. The sample contains nearly 45,000 distinct CDR3 sequences, 6.8% of which appear only once. This entry is derived from a study of T cells after yellow fever vaccination. Study background: The authors prepared low-cell-number fractions using SMART-Seq v4 Ultra Low Input. Whole-study findings and limits: Repertoires obtained by FACS sorting could include abundant clonotypes that entered as contaminants from the bulk population. Of the clonotypes, a small share occurred in both CD4 and CD8 compartments.

The TCR comes from a young man who received the YFV17D yellow fever vaccine. Sequencing used CD8+ T cells not binding an NS4B(214-222) dextramer, sorted from PBMCs, obtained 45 days after the yellow fever booster vaccination. V is TRBV29-1 and J is TRBJ2-7; weak D call: TRBD2 (6 bases). The CDR3 spells CSVERGKDYEQYF. CDR3 bases: TGCAGCGTTGAACGGGGGAAGGACTACGAGCAGTACTTC.